Listed below are T cell receptor beta chains from one sample, sequenced in a study of T cells in Graves' hyperthyroidism and ophthalmopathy. MiXCR was run by TCRdb on the multiplex PCR reads, yielding one entry per CDR3 protein. Among under 550,000 distinct CDR3 sequences listed, roughly 15% were seen once. The sample taken for sequencing was blood. Receptor source: a woman aged 18-30 years with Graves' hyperthyroidism. CDR3s include the opening cysteine and the closing phenylalanine or tryptophan. The D gene is left open where the match is weak. Not all rows give a size; the values are once, few, many and, for expanded clones, a class.

V gene: TRBV7-2
J gene: TRBJ2-1
D gene: TRBD2
clone size: few
CDR3 protein: CASGWTSGAYNEQFF
CDR3 DNA: TGTGCCAGCGGCTGGACTAGCGGAGCCTACAATGAGCAGTTCTTC

V gene: TRBV20-1
J gene: TRBJ1-5
D gene: TRBD1
clone size: -
CDR3 protein: CSARLQTGGSPQHF
CDR3 DNA: TGCAGTGCTCGCCTCCAGACAGGGGGGTCTCCCCAGCATTTT

V gene: TRBV4-3
J gene: TRBJ1-4
D gene: -
clone size: -
CDR3 protein: CASSQTTTGDNEKLFF
CDR3 DNA: TGCGCCAGCAGCCAAACGACTACAGGCGATAATGAAAAACTGTTTTTT

V gene: TRBV7-8
J gene: TRBJ2-1
D gene: TRBD2
clone size: many
CDR3 protein: CASSLRTRKIYNEQFF
CDR3 DNA: TGTGCCAGCAGCTTGCGGACTAGGAAAATATACAATGAGCAGTTCTTC

V gene: TRBV6-2/TRBV6-3
J gene: TRBJ2-1
D gene: -
clone size: many
CDR3 protein: CASSSPLGGRDNEQFF
CDR3 DNA: TGTGCCAGCAGCTCCCCATTGGGGGGTCGAGACAATGAGCAGTTCTTC

V gene: TRBV5-1
J gene: TRBJ2-7
D gene: -
clone size: few
CDR3 protein: CASSWGLEGASSYEQYF
CDR3 DNA: TGCGCCAGCAGCTGGGGACTCGAGGGGGCTAGCTCCTACGAGCAGTACTTC

V gene: TRBV27
J gene: TRBJ2-1
D gene: TRBD2
clone size: few
CDR3 protein: CASRGTSGSLFGNEQFF
CDR3 DNA: TGTGCCAGCAGGGGAACTAGCGGGAGTTTATTCGGGAATGAGCAGTTCTTC

V gene: TRBV25-1
J gene: TRBJ2-1
D gene: TRBD2
clone size: -
CDR3 protein: CASSDSLGGSGRMNEQFF
CDR3 DNA: TGTGCCAGCAGTGACTCCCTCGGGGGTAGCGGGAGAATGAATGAGCAGTTCTTC

V gene: TRBV29-1
J gene: TRBJ1-2
D gene: -
clone size: few
CDR3 protein: CSVATRHSNYGYTF
CDR3 DNA: TGCAGCGTTGCCACCCGCCACAGTAACTATGGCTACACCTTC

V gene: TRBV10-1
J gene: TRBJ2-3
D gene: TRBD2
clone size: few
CDR3 protein: CASSGTSGTTDTQYF
CDR3 DNA: TGCGCCAGCAGTGGGACTAGCGGGACCACAGATACGCAGTATTTT

V gene: TRBV5-5
J gene: TRBJ1-4
D gene: TRBD1
clone size: many
CDR3 protein: CASSLGTGVRDEKLFF
CDR3 DNA: TGTGCCAGCAGCTTGGGGACAGGGGTTAGAGATGAAAAACTGTTTTTT

V gene: TRBV20-1
J gene: TRBJ2-1
D gene: -
clone size: many
CDR3 protein: CSASPPRDYNEQFF
CDR3 DNA: TGCAGTGCTAGCCCTCCCCGGGACTACAATGAGCAGTTCTTC

V gene: TRBV13
J gene: TRBJ2-7
D gene: -
clone size: many
CDR3 protein: CASSLLADATYEQYF
CDR3 DNA: TGTGCCAGCAGCTTACTCGCTGACGCGACCTACGAGCAGTACTTC

V gene: TRBV5-6
J gene: TRBJ2-2
D gene: TRBD1
clone size: -
CDR3 protein: CASVVGLGSRGSGELFF
CDR3 DNA: TGTGCCAGCGTGGTGGGTCTTGGTTCCAGGGGGTCCGGGGAGCTGTTTTTT

V gene: TRBV7-9
J gene: TRBJ2-1
D gene: TRBD2
clone size: -
CDR3 protein: CASSRGLAGNSYNEQFF
CDR3 DNA: TGTGCCAGCAGCCGGGGACTAGCGGGGAACTCCTACAATGAGCAGTTCTTC

V gene: TRBV28
J gene: TRBJ2-7
D gene: -
clone size: many
CDR3 protein: CASSLSGGSSDEQYF
CDR3 DNA: TGTGCCAGCAGTTTATCGGGCGGGTCTAGCGACGAGCAGTACTTC

V gene: TRBV30
J gene: TRBJ1-4
D gene: -
clone size: -
CDR3 protein: CAWSLGQSTNEKLFF
CDR3 DNA: TGTGCCTGGAGCCTAGGACAATCAACTAATGAAAAACTGTTTTTT

V gene: TRBV6-2/TRBV6-3
J gene: TRBJ2-7
D gene: -
clone size: many
CDR3 protein: CASSFSGRKYEQYF
CDR3 DNA: TGTGCCAGCAGTTTTTCGGGGCGCAAATACGAGCAGTACTTC

V gene: TRBV2
J gene: TRBJ2-7
D gene: -
clone size: -
CDR3 protein: CASRGIPGSYEQYF
CDR3 DNA: TGTGCCAGCAGGGGGATTCCTGGGTCCTACGAGCAGTACTTC

V gene: TRBV29-1
J gene: TRBJ1-2
D gene: -
clone size: few
CDR3 protein: CSVEPGLGYTF
CDR3 DNA: TGCAGCGTCGAGCCGGGTTTGGGCTACACCTTC

V gene: TRBV24-1
J gene: TRBJ1-2
D gene: TRBD1
clone size: many
CDR3 protein: CATSDSGTVYGYTF
CDR3 DNA: TGTGCCACCAGTGATTCCGGGACAGTCTATGGCTACACCTTC